A single sample is the source of the 19 T cell receptor beta chains below, sequenced in a study of cytomegalovirus exposure and HLA in healthy donors. PCR involved 60 Vbeta and 13 Jbeta primers. The repertoire was sequenced with immunoSEQ multiplex PCR; TCRdb's copy has only in-frame clones and lacks some. Of roughly 130,000 clones listed, 75% to 85% are singletons. Sequenced input: PBMCs. Receptors were obtained from a man in his forties in good health and CMV-seronegative.

The sample holds a few counts of this clone. V gene TRBV5-4 combines with J gene TRBJ2-3, with D possibly TRBD1 on 6 matching bases. Trimming took off 0 bases at V and 2 bases at J, with 13 bases between the two ends. CDR1 and CDR2 (germline): SGHNT, YYREEE (reference sequence). This CDR3 has 16 residues. CDR3 bases: TGTGCCAGCAGCTTGGGACAGGTGGGGGACACAGATACGCAGTATTTT. This encodes CASSLGQVGDTDTQYF.

This chain joins TRBV10-3 and TRBJ2-2; 8 nucleotides line up with TRBD1. The germline V gene encodes CDR1 ENHRY and CDR2 SYGVKD. The V and J ends lost 0 bases and 4 bases, in that order; junction bases with no gene match: 4. This CDR3 contains 16 residues. This CDR3 is CAISESAGGSTGELFF. For the CDR3, the DNA is TGTGCCATCAGTGAGTCGGCAGGGGGCTCCACCGGGGAGCTGTTTTTT.

The chain links TRBV7-2 to TRBJ2-7; D gene unclear. This CDR3 has 14 amino acids. Trimming took off 5 bases at V and 9 bases at J, with 20 bases between the two ends. Germline values: CDR1 SGHTA, CDR2 FQGNSA. The CDR3: CASSPQGGPEWQYF. The CDR3 nucleotides are TGTGCCAGCAGCCCCCAAGGCGGTCCAGAGTGGCAGTACTTC.

The chain couples TRBV30 to TRBJ2-5; D gene unclear. This CDR3 is built from 13 residues. Trimming shortened V by 0 bases and J by 5 bases, and 10 bases separated the two germline ends. Germline assignment: CDR1 GTSNPN and CDR2 SVGIG (reference sequence). CDR3 sequence reads: CAWSVLTEETQYF. In DNA form, the CDR3 reads TGTGCCTGGAGTGTACTTACCGAGGAGACCCAGTACTTC.

This chain connects TRBV7-8 to TRBJ1-5, with no clear D. Germline V lookup: CDR1 SGHVS, CDR2 FQNEAQ. The CDR3 runs 14 residues. V gave up 4 bases and J gave up 0 bases, with 7 bases separating them. Here the CDR3 DNA reads TGTGCCAGCAGCTCCAGAAATAGCAATCAGCCCCAGCATTTT. It specifies CASSSRNSNQPQHF. Full variable domain (outside the CDR3, taken from reference TRBV7-8 and TRBJ1-5): GAGVSQSPRYKVAKRGQDVALRCDPISGHVSLFWYQQALGQGPEFLTYFQNEAQLDKSGLPSDRFFAERPEGSVSTLKIQRTQQEDSAVYLCASSSRNSNQPQHFGDGTRLSIL.

The chain has TRBV5-1 and TRBJ2-1, with D possibly being TRBD1 (5 bases). Germline V lookup: CDR1 SGHRS, CDR2 YFSETQ. Trimming took off 4 bases at V and 3 bases at J, with 14 bases between the two ends. This CDR3 is 15 amino acids long. The CDR3 sequence is CASSLLEDNYNEQFF. The DNA of the CDR3 is TGCGCCAGCAGCCTCCTTGAGGACAACTACAATGAGCAGTTCTTC. Filled out from reference TRBV5-1 and TRBJ2-1, the complete variable domain reads KAGVTQTPRYLIKTRGQQVTLSCSPISGHRSVSWYQQTPGQGLQFLFEYFSETQRNKGNFPGRFSGRQFSNSRSEMNVSTLELGDSALYLCASSLLEDNYNEQFFGPGTRLTVL.

The chain is built from TRBV29-1 and TRBJ2-1, with 7 bases matching TRBD1. After removal of 5 bases from V and 0 bases from J, the junction contained 4 bases not matched to a gene. The germline V gene encodes CDR1 SQVTM and CDR2 ANQGSEA. The CDR3 has 14 residues. The CDR3 DNA follows: TGCAGCGTTATCGGGGACAGCTCCTACAATGAGCAGTTCTTC. Encoded protein: CSVIGDSSYNEQFF.

This chain links TRBV7-7 with TRBJ1-1; TRBD1 might be the D (5 bases). Germline V gene lookup returns CDR1 SSHAT and CDR2 FNYEAQ (reference sequence). The CDR3 has 15 amino acids. Trimming removed 0 bases from V and 1 base from J, with 9 bases in between. The CDR3 nucleotides are TGTGCCAGCAGCTTAGCTCGGGGGAGGAACACTGAAGCTTTCTTT. It specifies CASSLARGRNTEAFF.

The chain has TRBV6-5 and TRBJ2-6, with unresolved D. The CDR3 is 13 residues long. CDR1 is MNHEY, CDR2 SVGAGI, per germline. V dropped 6 bases and J dropped 1 base, with 4 bases sitting between them. The CDR3 DNA reads as TGTGCCAGCAGGAGGTCTGGGGCCAACGTCCTGACTTTC. Amino acid sequence: CASRRSGANVLTF.

This chain links TRBV2 with TRBJ2-7, with D possibly being TRBD1 (5 bases). V shed 6 bases and J shed 5 bases, with 8 bases lying between them. This CDR3 is 11 amino acids long. Germline V gives CDR1 SNHLY, CDR2 FYNNEI. CDR3 bases: TGTGCCAGCAGACAGGAAAACGAGCAGTACTTC. This encodes CASRQENEQYF.

The chain joins TRBV4-2 to TRBJ1-4, with D possibly TRBD1 on 6 matching bases. V shed 2 bases and J shed 6 bases, with 19 bases lying between them. Germline values: CDR1 LGHNA, CDR2 YNFKEQ. The CDR3 spans 17 residues. The CDR3 protein is CASSQSQTTGLDEKLFF. The CDR3 nucleotides read TGTGCCAGCAGCCAATCCCAAACCACAGGGTTGGATGAAAAACTGTTTTTT.

V and J are TRBV18 and TRBJ1-2; 10 bases map to TRBD1. The CDR3 length is 15 residues. V was pared by 0 bases and J by 8 bases, with 6 bases of the junction left unmatched. Germline V gene lookup returns CDR1 KGHSH and CDR2 LQKENI. In DNA, the CDR3 is TGTGCCAGCTCACCACCGGGACAGGGGTTTGTAGGCTACACCTTC. Its translation is CASSPPGQGFVGYTF. Supplemented by reference TRBV18 and TRBJ1-2, the full variable domain reads NAGVMQNPRHLVRRRGQEARLRCSPMKGHSHVYWYRQLPEEGLKFMVYLQKENIIDESGMPKERFSAEFPKEGPSILRIQQVVRGDSAAYFCASSPPGQGFVGYTFGSGTRLTVV.

This chain joins TRBV5-1 and TRBJ1-3; 12 bases are a match to TRBD1. Germline V CDR1 and CDR2: SGHRS, YFSETQ. The CDR3 contains 16 residues. V lost 4 bases and J lost 3; bases outside the gene matches: 5. The CDR3 reads CASSPGQGALGNTIYF. The DNA of the CDR3 is TGCGCCAGCAGCCCGGGACAGGGGGCTCTTGGAAACACCATATATTTT.

This clone was recorded a few times. J is TRBJ1-4 and V is TRBV6-5; possibly TRBD1 for D (5 bases). CDR1 and CDR2 (germline): MNHEY, SVGAGI. V dropped 0 bases and J dropped 0 bases, with 8 bases sitting between them. The CDR3 sequence is 16 residues long. The CDR3, as DNA: TGTGCCAGCAGTTACTCGGCAGGGCCAACTAATGAAAAACTGTTTTTT. The encoded protein is CASSYSAGPTNEKLFF.

The chain carries TRBV5-1 and TRBJ2-3, with D perhaps matching TRBD2 (5 bases). V shed 5 bases and J shed 0 bases, with 22 bases lying between them. There are 18 residues in the CDR3. Looked up from germline, CDR1 is SGHRS and CDR2 is YFSETQ. This chain's CDR3 is CASRWQSGRSESTDTQYF. CDR3 sequence (DNA): TGCGCCAGCAGGTGGCAGTCGGGTCGTAGCGAGAGCACAGATACGCAGTATTTT. Filled out from reference TRBV5-1 and TRBJ2-3, the complete variable domain reads KAGVTQTPRYLIKTRGQQVTLSCSPISGHRSVSWYQQTPGQGLQFLFEYFSETQRNKGNFPGRFSGRQFSNSRSEMNVSTLELGDSALYLCASRWQSGRSESTDTQYFGPGTRLTVL.

The V call is TRBV30, the J call TRBJ2-1, with D possibly TRBD2 on 6 matching bases. CDR1 is GTSNPN, CDR2 SVGIG, per germline (reference sequence). The CDR3 is made up of 14 amino acids. V was trimmed by 5 bases and J by 0 bases, leaving 11 bases between them. CDR3: CAWAAGSSYNEQFF. The CDR3 DNA reads as TGTGCCTGGGCCGCGGGGAGCTCCTACAATGAGCAGTTCTTC.

The chain is built from TRBV30 and TRBJ2-5, with no clear D. V lost 0 bases, J lost 4 bases, and 9 bases lay in between. Germline CDR1 and CDR2: GTSNPN and SVGIG (reference sequence). CDR3 size: 13 residues. This CDR3 reads CAWSVSAGETQYF. The CDR3 DNA reads TGTGCCTGGAGTGTATCTGCCGGAGAGACCCAGTACTTC.

This sequence joins TRBV9 and TRBJ1-6; D might be TRBD1 (5 bases). Germline lookup yields CDR1 SGDLS and CDR2 YYNGEE. With 0 bases removed from V and 10 bases from J, the gap between germline ends came to 11 bases. The CDR3 spans 14 residues. CDR3 sequence (DNA): TGTGCCAGCAGCGTAGACAGGTCTGAGTCACCCCTCCACTTT. Its translation is CASSVDRSESPLHF.

The rearrangement uses TRBV10-3 and TRBJ1-6, with 8 bases aligning to TRBD1. This CDR3 region has 15 residues. Germline assignment: CDR1 ENHRY and CDR2 SYGVKD. J lost 8 bases, V lost 2 bases, and 5 bases had no gene match. CDR3 bases: TGTGCCATCAGTGAGACGGACAGGGCGGATTCACCCCTCCACTTT. Protein: CAISETDRADSPLHF.